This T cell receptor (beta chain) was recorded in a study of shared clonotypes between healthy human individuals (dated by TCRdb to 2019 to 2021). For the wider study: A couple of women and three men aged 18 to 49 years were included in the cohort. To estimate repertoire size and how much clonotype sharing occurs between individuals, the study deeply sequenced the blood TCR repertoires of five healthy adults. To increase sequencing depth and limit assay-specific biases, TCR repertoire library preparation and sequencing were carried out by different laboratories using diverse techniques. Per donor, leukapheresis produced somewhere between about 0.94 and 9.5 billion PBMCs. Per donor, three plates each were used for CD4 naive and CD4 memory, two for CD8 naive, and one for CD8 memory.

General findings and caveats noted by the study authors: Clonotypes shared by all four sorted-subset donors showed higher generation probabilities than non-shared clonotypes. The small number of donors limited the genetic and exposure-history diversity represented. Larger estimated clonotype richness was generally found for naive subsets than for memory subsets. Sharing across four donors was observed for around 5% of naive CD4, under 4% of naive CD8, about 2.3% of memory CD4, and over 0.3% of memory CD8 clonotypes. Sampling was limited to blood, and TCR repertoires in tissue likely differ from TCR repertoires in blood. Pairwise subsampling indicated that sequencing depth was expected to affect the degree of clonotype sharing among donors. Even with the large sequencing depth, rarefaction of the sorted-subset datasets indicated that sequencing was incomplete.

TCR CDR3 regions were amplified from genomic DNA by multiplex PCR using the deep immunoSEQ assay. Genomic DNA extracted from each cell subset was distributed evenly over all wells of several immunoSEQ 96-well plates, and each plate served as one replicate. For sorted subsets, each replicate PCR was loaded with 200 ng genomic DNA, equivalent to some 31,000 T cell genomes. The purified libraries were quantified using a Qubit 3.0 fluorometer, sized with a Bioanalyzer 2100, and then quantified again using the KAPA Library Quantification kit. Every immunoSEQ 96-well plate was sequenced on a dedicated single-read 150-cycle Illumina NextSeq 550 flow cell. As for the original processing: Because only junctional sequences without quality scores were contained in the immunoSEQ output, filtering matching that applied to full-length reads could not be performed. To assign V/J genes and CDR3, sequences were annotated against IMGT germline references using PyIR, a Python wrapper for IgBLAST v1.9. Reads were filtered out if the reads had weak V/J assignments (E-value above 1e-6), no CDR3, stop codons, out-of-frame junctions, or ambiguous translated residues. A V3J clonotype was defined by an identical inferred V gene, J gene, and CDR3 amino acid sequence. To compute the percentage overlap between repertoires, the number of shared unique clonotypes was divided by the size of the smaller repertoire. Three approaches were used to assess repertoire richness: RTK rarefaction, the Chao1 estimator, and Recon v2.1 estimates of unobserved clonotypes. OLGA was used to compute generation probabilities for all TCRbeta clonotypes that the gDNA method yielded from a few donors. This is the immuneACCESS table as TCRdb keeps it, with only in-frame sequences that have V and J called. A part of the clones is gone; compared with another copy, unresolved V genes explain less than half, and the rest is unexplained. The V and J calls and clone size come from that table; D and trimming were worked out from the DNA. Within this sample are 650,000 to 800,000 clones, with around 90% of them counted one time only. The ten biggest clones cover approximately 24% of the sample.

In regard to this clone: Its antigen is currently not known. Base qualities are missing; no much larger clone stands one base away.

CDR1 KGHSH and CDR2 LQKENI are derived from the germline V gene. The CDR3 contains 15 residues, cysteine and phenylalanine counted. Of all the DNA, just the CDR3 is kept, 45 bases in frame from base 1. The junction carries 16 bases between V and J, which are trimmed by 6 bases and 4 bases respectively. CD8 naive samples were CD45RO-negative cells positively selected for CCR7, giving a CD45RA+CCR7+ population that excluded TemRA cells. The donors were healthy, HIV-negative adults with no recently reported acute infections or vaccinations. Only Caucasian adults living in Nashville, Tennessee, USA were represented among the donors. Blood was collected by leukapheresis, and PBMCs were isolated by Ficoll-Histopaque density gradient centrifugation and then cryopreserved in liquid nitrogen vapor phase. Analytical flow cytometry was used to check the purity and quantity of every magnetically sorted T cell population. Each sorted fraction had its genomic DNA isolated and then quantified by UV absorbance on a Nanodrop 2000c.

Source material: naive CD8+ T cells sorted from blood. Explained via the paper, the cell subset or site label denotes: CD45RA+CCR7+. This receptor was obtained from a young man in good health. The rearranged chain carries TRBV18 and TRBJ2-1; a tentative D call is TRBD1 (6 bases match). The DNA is TGTGCCAGCTCCTCGGACAGTCCCTCTTACAATGAGCAGTTCTTC. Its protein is CASSSDSPSYNEQFF.